Below, 18 T cell receptor beta chains from the same sample are listed, as sequenced in a study of cytomegalovirus exposure and HLA in healthy donors. A multiplex PCR was run with 60 Vbeta primers and 13 Jbeta primers. The data were produced by immunoSEQ multiplex PCR, yet TCRdb's version contains in-frame clones alone and is incomplete. The repertoire holds more than 45,000 clones, 80% to 85% seen once, with about 1.6% in the top ten. The sample comprised PBMCs. The receptor source for this set is a man younger than 40 in good health and CMV-seronegative.

The chain uses TRBV11-1 and TRBJ2-7; TRBD1 aligns across 9 bases. CDR3 length: 15 amino acids. The germline V gene has CDR1 SGHAT and CDR2 FQDESV (reference sequence). After removal of 7 bases from V and 5 bases from J, the junction contained 12 bases not matched to a gene. The DNA of the CDR3 is TGTGCCAGCACCCGACCGGGACAGGGCTTCCACGAGCAGTACTTC. This codes for CASTRPGQGFHEQYF.

The J gene is TRBJ2-7, the V gene TRBV7-8; TRBD1 is a possible D gene (6 bases). With 8 bases removed from V and 3 bases from J, the gap between germline ends came to 14 bases. Germline CDR1 SGHVS, CDR2 FQNEAQ. The CDR3 contains 13 residues. The CDR3: CASLGALSYEQYF. As DNA, the CDR3 is TGTGCCAGCCTGGGGGCTCTAAGCTACGAGCAGTACTTC.

This chain connects TRBV2 to TRBJ2-3; D possibly corresponds to TRBD2 (6 bases). This CDR3 has 14 amino acids. Germline V gene data show CDR1 as SNHLY and CDR2 as FYNNEI. With 10 bases removed from V and 4 bases from J, the gap between germline ends came to 18 bases. The CDR3 protein is CATSKTGEADTQYF. DNA for the CDR3: TGTGCCACCTCCAAGACGGGAGAGGCAGATACGCAGTATTTT.

This clone was recorded a few times. This rearrangement joins TRBV5-4 to TRBJ2-1; D perhaps matches TRBD2 (5 bases). From germline, CDR1 is SGHNT and CDR2 YYREEE (reference sequence). The length of the CDR3 is 16 residues. V was shortened by 0 bases and J by 6 bases, with 16 bases between the two germline ends. This CDR3 reads CASSLGVGELGNEQFF. The CDR3 DNA reads TGTGCCAGCAGCTTGGGAGTGGGAGAGTTGGGCAATGAGCAGTTCTTC.

V usage is TRBV11-2 and J usage is TRBJ1-5; TRBD1 might be the D (5 bases). CDR1 is SGHAT and CDR2 is FQNNGV in the germline V gene. V dropped 0 bases and J dropped 13 bases, with 13 bases sitting between them. The length of the CDR3 is 13 residues. In DNA form, the CDR3 reads TGTGCCAGCAGCTTAGACTGGGGCGGGATTCAGCATTTT. As protein: CASSLDWGGIQHF.

The chain employs TRBV25-1 and TRBJ2-3; D not resolved. V gave up 4 bases and J gave up 0 bases, with 2 bases separating them. Germline CDR1 is MGHDK and CDR2 is SYGVNS. CDR3 size: 12 residues. This CDR3 is CASSVSTDTQYF. The CDR3 coding sequence is TGTGCCAGCAGTGTAAGCACAGATACGCAGTATTTT.

The chain joins TRBV6-1 to TRBJ2-1; TRBD2 agrees at 7 bases. With 6 bases clipped from V and 9 bases from J, the junction kept 11 bases outside the gene matches. This CDR3 is built from 14 residues. The V gene's germline CDR1 is MNHNS and CDR2 SASEGT. The CDR3 bases are TGTGCCAGCAGCCGACTAGCCCAAGGGCGTGAGCAGTTCTTC. Residues: CASSRLAQGREQFF.

The chain has TRBV19 and TRBJ2-1; 10 bases are shared with TRBD2. The CDR3 has 14 amino acids. Unmatched junction bases numbered 6, after V lost 6 bases and J lost 7 bases. Germline lookup yields CDR1 LNHDA and CDR2 SQIVND (reference sequence). Written as DNA, the CDR3 is TGTGCCAGTAGCGTAGCGGGAGGTGTAAATGAGCAGTTCTTC. Protein product: CASSVAGGVNEQFF.

The table lists this clone with a count of one. This chain uses TRBV9 with TRBJ2-3; D may be TRBD2 (7 bases). Germline CDR1 is SGDLS and CDR2 is YYNGEE. V was trimmed by 1 base and J by 6 bases, leaving 21 bases between them. CDR3 length: 17 residues. The CDR3 protein is CASSVYGGGGWLDTQYF. The CDR3 DNA sequence: TGTGCCAGCAGCGTATATGGGGGGGGCGGTTGGTTGGATACGCAGTATTTT.

This sequence joins TRBV2 and TRBJ2-7; 10 nucleotides line up with TRBD1. The CDR3 sequence is 15 residues long. Germline CDR1 is SNHLY and CDR2 is FYNNEI. The V gene end was trimmed by 4 bases and the J gene end by 4 bases; junction bases not matched to a gene: 7. This CDR3 reads CASSGQTGGVYEQYF. The CDR3 bases are TGTGCCAGCAGTGGACAGACAGGGGGCGTTTACGAGCAGTACTTC.

The CDR3 DNA reads TGTGCCCCCCGGGACTATCAAATTTACGAGCAGTACTTC. This translates into CAPRDYQIYEQYF. The chain employs TRBV30 and TRBJ2-7, with 7 bases identical to TRBD2. Germline V CDR1 and CDR2: GTSNPN, SVGIG (reference sequence). With V trimmed by 8 bases and J by 4 bases, 11 bases remained unmatched. The CDR3 spans 13 residues.

The chain is built from TRBV6-6 and TRBJ1-1; D is unclear. V was cut by 0 bases and J by 10 bases, with 9 bases left in between. The CDR3 extends over 12 amino acids. CDR1 is MNHNY, CDR2 SVGAGI, per germline (reference sequence). The CDR3 region is CASSYSEGGAFF. CDR3 DNA: TGTGCCAGCAGTTACTCGGAGGGAGGAGCTTTCTTT.

The chain combines TRBV7-2 with TRBJ1-2; weak D call: TRBD1 (5 bases). The CDR3 length is 16 residues. Trimming shortened V by 2 bases and J by 8 bases, and 21 bases separated the two germline ends. Looked up from germline, CDR1 is SGHTA and CDR2 is FQGNSA. The CDR3 DNA sequence: TGTGCCAGCAGCTTACCACCCTCGTTTGGGGCACAGGGCTACACCTTC. Protein: CASSLPPSFGAQGYTF.

The chain carries TRBV18 and TRBJ1-2; TRBD1 matches 11 bases. V dropped 0 bases and J dropped 7; count of bases not matched to a gene: 7. Germline-derived CDR1 and CDR2 are KGHSH and LQKENI. The CDR3 spans 16 residues. CDR3 amino acids: CASSPPFGQGAGGYTF. In DNA, the CDR3 is TGTGCCAGCTCACCACCGTTCGGACAGGGGGCAGGTGGCTACACCTTC.

This chain connects TRBV28 to TRBJ1-1; D gene uncertain. Between the trimmed V and J ends, which lost 0 bases and 3 bases, there was a span of 5 bases. Germline loops: CDR1 MDHEN, CDR2 SYDVKM. This CDR3 is built from 13 residues. The CDR3 loop is CASSLWRDTEAFF. As DNA, the CDR3 is TGTGCCAGCAGTTTATGGCGGGACACTGAAGCTTTCTTT.

CDR3 coding DNA: TGTGCCAGCAGGGGGCCCCGAGGATGGCCCCAGCATTTT. This codes for CASRGPRGWPQHF. The chain uses TRBV2 and TRBJ1-5; D may be TRBD1 (5 bases). The germline gives CDR1 SNHLY, CDR2 FYNNEI. The CDR3 length is 13 residues. V lost 6 bases and J 9 bases, leaving 15 bases between the germline ends. The full variable domain, rest sourced from reference TRBV2 and TRBJ1-5, is EPEVTQTPSHQVTQMGQEVILRCVPISNHLYFYWYRQILGQKVEFLVSFYNNEISEKSEIFDDQFSVERPDGSNFTLKIRSTKLEDSAMYFCASRGPRGWPQHFGDGTRLSIL.

This CDR3 is CASSSRTGGLGEAFF. DNA for the CDR3: TGTGCCAGCAGTTCCCGGACAGGGGGCCTCGGAGAAGCTTTCTTT. This chain links TRBV28 with TRBJ1-1; 11 nucleotides match TRBD1. This CDR3 is built from 15 residues. V gave up 4 bases and J gave up 8 bases; unmatched junction bases: 9. Looked up from germline, CDR1 is MDHEN and CDR2 is SYDVKM.

The chain joins TRBV6-5 to TRBJ2-2; TRBD1 matches at 7 bases. After removal of 7 bases from V and 4 bases from J, the junction contained 6 bases not matched to a gene. The CDR3 totals 14 residues. Germline CDR1 and CDR2: MNHEY and SVGAGI. The CDR3 sequence: CASNRDRGTGELFF. CDR3 sequence (DNA): TGTGCCAGCAACCGGGACAGAGGCACCGGGGAGCTGTTTTTT.